These T cell receptor beta chains were read from a single sample in a study of blood T cell repertoires in COVID-19. Here immunoSEQ multiplex PCR was the method, and the copy in TCRdb shows in-frame clones only, minus some. The table has fewer than 250,000 clones, around 84% seen once. The material sequenced was peripheral blood. These receptors came from a man between 40 and 49 years old with acute or convalescent COVID-19. Each CDR3 is given with its conserved first and last residue. Each record gives: CDR3 DNA, CDR3 protein, J gene, D gene, V gene, clone size. A D gene is named only where the DNA matches it firmly. Rows give clone size only sometimes, using once, few, many, or a class for an expanded clone.

cdr3_nt: TGTGCCAGCAGCCGTCAGGGTGAAGCTTTCTTT
cdr3_aa: CASSRQGEAFF
j_call: TRBJ1-1
d_call: .
v_call: TRBV3-1/TRBV3-2
clone_size: .

cdr3_nt: TGTGCCAGCAGTTACGGTGTAGAGGATACAGATACGCAGTATTTT
cdr3_aa: CASSYGVEDTDTQYF
j_call: TRBJ2-3
d_call: .
v_call: TRBV6-2/TRBV6-3
clone_size: .

cdr3_nt: TGTGCCAGTAGCCACAACGGGGGGGCCGGGGAGCTGTTTTTT
cdr3_aa: CASSHNGGAGELFF
j_call: TRBJ2-2
d_call: TRBD2
v_call: TRBV19
clone_size: .

cdr3_nt: TGTGCCAGCAGCTTACGGGTGTCTGGGGCCAACGTCCTGACTTTC
cdr3_aa: CASSLRVSGANVLTF
j_call: TRBJ2-6
d_call: .
v_call: TRBV7-9
clone_size: .

cdr3_nt: TGTGCCAGCAGCTACTCGGGACTAGCGGAGAACTACGAGCAGTACTTC
cdr3_aa: CASSYSGLAENYEQYF
j_call: TRBJ2-7
d_call: TRBD2
v_call: TRBV6-6
clone_size: few

cdr3_nt: TGTGCCAGCAGTTATCAGTGGGACAGAGGGCAGACCCAGTACTTC
cdr3_aa: CASSYQWDRGQTQYF
j_call: TRBJ2-5
d_call: TRBD1
v_call: TRBV6-2/TRBV6-3
clone_size: .

cdr3_nt: TGTGCCAGCAGGCTCTCCCGAGGTGACACTGAAGCTTTCTTT
cdr3_aa: CASRLSRGDTEAFF
j_call: TRBJ1-1
d_call: .
v_call: TRBV28
clone_size: .

cdr3_nt: TGTGCCAGCAGTGGAGGTTCGGGGACTGAAGCTTTCTTT
cdr3_aa: CASSGGSGTEAFF
j_call: TRBJ1-1
d_call: .
v_call: TRBV2
clone_size: .

cdr3_nt: TGTGCCAGCAGTTCTTCACTAGCCAAAAACATTCAGTACTTC
cdr3_aa: CASSSSLAKNIQYF
j_call: TRBJ2-4
d_call: .
v_call: TRBV6-5
clone_size: .

cdr3_nt: TGTGCCAGCAGCCAGACAGTCATGAACACTGAAGCTTTCTTT
cdr3_aa: CASSQTVMNTEAFF
j_call: TRBJ1-1
d_call: .
v_call: TRBV13
clone_size: .

cdr3_nt: TGCGCCAGCAGCTTCACTCCGGGGACTGAAGCTTTCTTT
cdr3_aa: CASSFTPGTEAFF
j_call: TRBJ1-1
d_call: .
v_call: TRBV5-1
clone_size: .

cdr3_nt: TGTGCCAGCCTTTCCTACAATGAGCAGTTCTTC
cdr3_aa: CASLSYNEQFF
j_call: TRBJ2-1
d_call: .
v_call: TRBV28
clone_size: .

cdr3_nt: TGTGCTACCCTCAACAGGGGAGATGGCTACACCTTC
cdr3_aa: CATLNRGDGYTF
j_call: TRBJ1-2
d_call: TRBD1
v_call: TRBV25-1
clone_size: .

cdr3_nt: TGTGCCAGCAGACCCGACAGGGGCACTGAAGCTTTCTTT
cdr3_aa: CASRPDRGTEAFF
j_call: TRBJ1-1
d_call: TRBD1
v_call: TRBV2
clone_size: .

cdr3_nt: TGTGCCAGCAACTCAGGGGTGTCTACAAACCTTTATGGCTACACCTTC
cdr3_aa: CASNSGVSTNLYGYTF
j_call: TRBJ1-2
d_call: .
v_call: TRBV2
clone_size: .

cdr3_nt: TGTGCCAGCAGCTTGAGAGGTGACACTGAAGCTTTCTTT
cdr3_aa: CASSLRGDTEAFF
j_call: TRBJ1-1
d_call: .
v_call: TRBV5-4
clone_size: .

cdr3_nt: TGTGCCAGCACCCATACCCAGGGGGCGTACGAGCAGTACTTC
cdr3_aa: CASTHTQGAYEQYF
j_call: TRBJ2-7
d_call: TRBD1
v_call: TRBV27
clone_size: .

cdr3_nt: TGTGCCTGGACCTCGGACAGCACCTATGGCTACACCTTC
cdr3_aa: CAWTSDSTYGYTF
j_call: TRBJ1-2
d_call: .
v_call: TRBV30
clone_size: .

cdr3_nt: TGTGCCAGCAGCAAAGAGGCAGGCGAGCAGTACTTC
cdr3_aa: CASSKEAGEQYF
j_call: TRBJ2-7
d_call: .
v_call: TRBV21-1
clone_size: .

cdr3_nt: TGTGCCAGCAGCTTCAGGGCCCCCCGCGGGGGGAGTCGGGATACGCAGTATTTT
cdr3_aa: CASSFRAPRGGSRDTQYF
j_call: TRBJ2-3
d_call: TRBD2
v_call: TRBV11-2
clone_size: .

cdr3_nt: TGTGCTAGTGGTTTGGGCCGGGACAGGGGTGGCTACACCTTC
cdr3_aa: CASGLGRDRGGYTF
j_call: TRBJ1-2
d_call: TRBD1
v_call: TRBV12-5
clone_size: few

cdr3_nt: TGTGCCAGCAGCTATGGAGGGACAGGTCTGGAGGGCTACACCTTC
cdr3_aa: CASSYGGTGLEGYTF
j_call: TRBJ1-2
d_call: TRBD1
v_call: TRBV2
clone_size: .

cdr3_nt: TGTGCCAGCAGTGATCGACCGGGGGGCAATAATGAGCAGTTCTTC
cdr3_aa: CASSDRPGGNNEQFF
j_call: TRBJ2-1
d_call: .
v_call: TRBV6-4
clone_size: .

cdr3_nt: TGTGCCAGCAGCTCAGGACAGGACGGGACCCAGTACTTC
cdr3_aa: CASSSGQDGTQYF
j_call: TRBJ2-5
d_call: TRBD1
v_call: TRBV5-4
clone_size: .

cdr3_nt: TGTGCCAGCAGCTTCTTCGGGGAGAGCTACGAGCAGTACTTC
cdr3_aa: CASSFFGESYEQYF
j_call: TRBJ2-7
d_call: .
v_call: TRBV7-6
clone_size: .

cdr3_nt: TGTGCCAGCGAGGCTACCACCTCTGGAAACACCATATATTTT
cdr3_aa: CASEATTSGNTIYF
j_call: TRBJ1-3
d_call: .
v_call: TRBV5-6
clone_size: .

cdr3_nt: TGTGCCACCAGTGATACCTCAGGTCCCACTGAAGCTTTCTTT
cdr3_aa: CATSDTSGPTEAFF
j_call: TRBJ1-1
d_call: .
v_call: TRBV24-1
clone_size: few

cdr3_nt: TGCGCCAGCAGCTTGGAGGGGTTAAGCTCTGGAAACACCATATATTTT
cdr3_aa: CASSLEGLSSGNTIYF
j_call: TRBJ1-3
d_call: .
v_call: TRBV5-1
clone_size: .

cdr3_nt: TGTGCCAGCAGCTTACCAGGGGGAACCCTCCACTTT
cdr3_aa: CASSLPGGTLHF
j_call: TRBJ1-6
d_call: TRBD1
v_call: TRBV7-3
clone_size: .

cdr3_nt: TGTGCCAGCAGCTCGAGCGGGGGCCCTCTCGGGGAGCTGTTTTTT
cdr3_aa: CASSSSGGPLGELFF
j_call: TRBJ2-2
d_call: TRBD2
v_call: TRBV7-9
clone_size: .

cdr3_nt: TGTGCCAGCAGCGTAGGTGGTAGGCGTGCAGGCTCCTACGAGCAGTACTTC
cdr3_aa: CASSVGGRRAGSYEQYF
j_call: TRBJ2-7
d_call: .
v_call: TRBV9
clone_size: .

cdr3_nt: TGTGCCAGCAGCTTCGGAGGGCGGGGGGTTGAGAATGAGCAGTTCTTC
cdr3_aa: CASSFGGRGVENEQFF
j_call: TRBJ2-1
d_call: TRBD2
v_call: TRBV5-4
clone_size: .

cdr3_nt: TGTGCCAGCAGCTGGACAGACGGCTATGGCTACACCTTC
cdr3_aa: CASSWTDGYGYTF
j_call: TRBJ1-2
d_call: .
v_call: TRBV12-3/TRBV12-4
clone_size: once

cdr3_nt: TGTGCCAGCAGCCAAGGAACCAGGGGCGGCAATCAGCCCCAGCATTTT
cdr3_aa: CASSQGTRGGNQPQHF
j_call: TRBJ1-5
d_call: .
v_call: TRBV28
clone_size: .

cdr3_nt: TGTGCCAGCAGCTTAGCGCGTGGGACATCCTACAATGAGCAGTTCTTC
cdr3_aa: CASSLARGTSYNEQFF
j_call: TRBJ2-1
d_call: .
v_call: TRBV7-2
clone_size: .

cdr3_nt: TGCGCCAGCAGCCTCGAGTATGAGCAGTTCTTC
cdr3_aa: CASSLEYEQFF
j_call: TRBJ2-1
d_call: .
v_call: TRBV5-1
clone_size: .

cdr3_nt: TGCAGCGCCCAGTCCGGGGGTGAAGGTCAGCCCCAGCATTTT
cdr3_aa: CSAQSGGEGQPQHF
j_call: TRBJ1-5
d_call: .
v_call: TRBV29-1
clone_size: few

cdr3_nt: TGTGCCAGCTCACCCGGGACAGCTAACACCGGGGAGCTGTTTTTT
cdr3_aa: CASSPGTANTGELFF
j_call: TRBJ2-2
d_call: TRBD1
v_call: TRBV18
clone_size: .

cdr3_nt: TGTGCCAGCAGTTACGGACTTTCCTACGAGCAGTACTTC
cdr3_aa: CASSYGLSYEQYF
j_call: TRBJ2-7
d_call: .
v_call: TRBV6-5
clone_size: .

cdr3_nt: TGCGCCAGCAACAGCGGGGGGCGCAGGTACAATGAGCAGTTCTTC
cdr3_aa: CASNSGGRRYNEQFF
j_call: TRBJ2-1
d_call: TRBD2
v_call: TRBV5-1
clone_size: .

cdr3_nt: TGTGCCAGCAGCCCGGACACCTACTTCTTTTCGAACACTGAAGCTTTCTTT
cdr3_aa: CASSPDTYFFSNTEAFF
j_call: TRBJ1-1
d_call: .
v_call: TRBV5-5
clone_size: .

cdr3_nt: TGTGCCTCCAAACCTTGGGGACAGGGTAGCACTGAAGCTTTCTTT
cdr3_aa: CASKPWGQGSTEAFF
j_call: TRBJ1-1
d_call: TRBD1
v_call: TRBV30
clone_size: .

cdr3_nt: TGTGCCAGCAGCCGCCTGAACCTGACACAGCCTCGCAATCAGCCCCAGCATTTT
cdr3_aa: CASSRLNLTQPRNQPQHF
j_call: TRBJ1-5
d_call: .
v_call: TRBV7-8
clone_size: .

cdr3_nt: TGTGCCAGCAGCCGCGGGGCGGTCGTGGGCAATGAGCAGTTCTTC
cdr3_aa: CASSRGAVVGNEQFF
j_call: TRBJ2-1
d_call: .
v_call: TRBV5-6
clone_size: .

cdr3_nt: TGTGCCAGCAGTGGCAGGGAGGGCGAGCAGTACTTC
cdr3_aa: CASSGREGEQYF
j_call: TRBJ2-7
d_call: TRBD2
v_call: TRBV2
clone_size: once

cdr3_nt: TGTGCCAGCAGCCCCGGTCTTCAGCCCCAGCATTTT
cdr3_aa: CASSPGLQPQHF
j_call: TRBJ1-5
d_call: .
v_call: TRBV7-9
clone_size: .

cdr3_nt: TGTGCCAGCAGTTTGATACTTCAGCCCCAGCATTTT
cdr3_aa: CASSLILQPQHF
j_call: TRBJ1-5
d_call: .
v_call: TRBV28
clone_size: .

cdr3_nt: TGTGCCAGCTCACCACCGGCCACCTGGAACACCGGGGAGCTGTTTTTT
cdr3_aa: CASSPPATWNTGELFF
j_call: TRBJ2-2
d_call: .
v_call: TRBV18
clone_size: .

cdr3_nt: TGTGCCAGCTCGCCCGGACAGGGGGTTTTTGAAAAACTGTTTTTT
cdr3_aa: CASSPGQGVFEKLFF
j_call: TRBJ1-4
d_call: TRBD1
v_call: TRBV18
clone_size: .

cdr3_nt: TGTGCCCGAGCACAGGGGCCAGATCAGCCCCAGCATTTT
cdr3_aa: CARAQGPDQPQHF
j_call: TRBJ1-5
d_call: TRBD1
v_call: TRBV6-5
clone_size: once

cdr3_nt: TGTGCCAGCAGTTCCCGAATTTCGACAGAGGGGGGGGATACGCAGTATTTT
cdr3_aa: CASSSRISTEGGDTQYF
j_call: TRBJ2-3
d_call: .
v_call: TRBV6-2/TRBV6-3
clone_size: .

cdr3_nt: TGTGCCAGCAGCTTGGATCTGGGGGCAACTGTTGGCTACACCTTC
cdr3_aa: CASSLDLGATVGYTF
j_call: TRBJ1-2
d_call: .
v_call: TRBV5-4
clone_size: .